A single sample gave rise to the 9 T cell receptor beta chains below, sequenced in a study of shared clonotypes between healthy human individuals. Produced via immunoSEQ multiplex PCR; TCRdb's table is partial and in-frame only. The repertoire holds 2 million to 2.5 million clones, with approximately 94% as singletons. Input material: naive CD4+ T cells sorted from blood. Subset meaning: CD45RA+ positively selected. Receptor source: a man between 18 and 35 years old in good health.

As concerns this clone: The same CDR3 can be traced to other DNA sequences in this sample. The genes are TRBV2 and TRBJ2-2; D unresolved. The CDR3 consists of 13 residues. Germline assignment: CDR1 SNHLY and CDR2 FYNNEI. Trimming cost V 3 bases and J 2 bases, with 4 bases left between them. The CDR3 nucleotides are TGTGCCAGCAGTGAGGAAAACACCGGGGAGCTGTTTTTT. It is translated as CASSEENTGELFF.

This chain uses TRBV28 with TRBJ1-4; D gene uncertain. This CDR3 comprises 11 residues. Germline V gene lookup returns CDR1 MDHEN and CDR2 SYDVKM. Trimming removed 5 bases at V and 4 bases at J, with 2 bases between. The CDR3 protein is CASSGNEKLFF. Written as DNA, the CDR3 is TGTGCCAGCAGTGGTAATGAAAAACTGTTTTTT.

The CDR3 protein is CASSPHGTPNTEAFF. The CDR3 nucleotides read TGTGCCAGCAGTCCACACGGGACACCGAACACTGAAGCTTTCTTT. The chain couples TRBV27 to TRBJ1-1; a possible D gene is TRBD1 (6 bases). The CDR3 length is 15 residues. Germline values: CDR1 MNHEY, CDR2 SMNVEV (reference sequence). V was shortened by 5 bases and J by 1 base, with 14 bases between the two germline ends.

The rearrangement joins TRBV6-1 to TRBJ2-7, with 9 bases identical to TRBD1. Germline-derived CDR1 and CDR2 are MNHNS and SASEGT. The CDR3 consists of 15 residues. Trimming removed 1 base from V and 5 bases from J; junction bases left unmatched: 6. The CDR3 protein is CASSEDTGGHNEQYF. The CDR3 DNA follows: TGTGCCAGCAGTGAAGACACAGGGGGCCACAACGAGCAGTACTTC.

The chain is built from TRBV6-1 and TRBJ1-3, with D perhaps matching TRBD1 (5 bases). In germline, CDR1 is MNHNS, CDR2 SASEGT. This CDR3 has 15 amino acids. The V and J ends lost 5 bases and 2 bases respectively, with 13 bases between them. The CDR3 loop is CASSITGGTGNTIYF. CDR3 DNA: TGTGCCAGCAGTATCACGGGGGGAACTGGAAACACCATATATTTT.

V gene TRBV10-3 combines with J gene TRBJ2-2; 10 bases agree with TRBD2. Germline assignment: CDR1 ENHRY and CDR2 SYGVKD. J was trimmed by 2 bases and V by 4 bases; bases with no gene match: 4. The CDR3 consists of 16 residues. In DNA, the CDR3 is TGTGCCATCAGTGTTAGCGGGGGGCCTAACACCGGGGAGCTGTTTTTT. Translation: CAISVSGGPNTGELFF.

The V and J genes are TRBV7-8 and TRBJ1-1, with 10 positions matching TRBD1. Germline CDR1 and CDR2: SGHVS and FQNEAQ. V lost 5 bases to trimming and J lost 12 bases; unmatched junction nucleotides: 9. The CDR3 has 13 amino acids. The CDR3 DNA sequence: TGTGCCAGCAGCCAGCAGACAGGGGGCCTGTCTTTCTTT. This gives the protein CASSQQTGGLSFF.

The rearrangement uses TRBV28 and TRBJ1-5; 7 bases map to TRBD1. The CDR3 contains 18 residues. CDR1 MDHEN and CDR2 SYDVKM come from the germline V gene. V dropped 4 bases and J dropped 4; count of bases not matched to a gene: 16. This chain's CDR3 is CASSSMDRYLKGNQPQHF. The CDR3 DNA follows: TGTGCCAGCAGTTCGATGGACAGGTACTTGAAAGGTAATCAGCCCCAGCATTTT.

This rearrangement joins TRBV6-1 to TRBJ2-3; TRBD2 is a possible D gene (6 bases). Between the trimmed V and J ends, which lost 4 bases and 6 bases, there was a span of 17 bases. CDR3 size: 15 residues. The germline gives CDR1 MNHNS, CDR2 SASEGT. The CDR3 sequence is CASSGRDLPSDTQYF. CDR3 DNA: TGTGCCAGCAGTGGAAGGGACTTACCCAGCGATACGCAGTATTTT.